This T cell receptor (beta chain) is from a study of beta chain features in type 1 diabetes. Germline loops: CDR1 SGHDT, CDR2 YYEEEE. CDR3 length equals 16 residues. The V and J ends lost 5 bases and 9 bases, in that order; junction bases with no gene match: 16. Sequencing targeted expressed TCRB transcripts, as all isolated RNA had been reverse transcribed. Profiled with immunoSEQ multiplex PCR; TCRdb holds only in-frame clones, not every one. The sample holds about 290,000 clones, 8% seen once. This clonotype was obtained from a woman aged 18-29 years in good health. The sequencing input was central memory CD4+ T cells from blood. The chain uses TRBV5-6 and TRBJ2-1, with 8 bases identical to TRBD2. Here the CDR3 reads CASSSLGTGGFGEQFF. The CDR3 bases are TGTGCCAGCAGTTCCCTTGGAACGGGAGGGTTCGGTGAGCAGTTCTTC.